Detailed here is one T cell receptor beta chain. Authors' data handling: It was from reference gene primer amplification that nucleated cell counts were estimated. Produced via immunoSEQ multiplex PCR; TCRdb's table is partial and in-frame only. D and trimming come from the DNA, and the V and J calls and clone size come from that table. The sample records 35,000 to 45,000 clones, 86% being singletons. The sample comes from a study of blood T cell repertoires in COVID-19. About the study: Collection of acute and convalescent COVID-19 samples took place in the United States, Italy and Spain. T cells, B-cell-depleted T cells, or PBMCs provided the cDNA or gDNA that served as material.

Source material: peripheral blood. The receptor was derived from a man in his forties or fifties with active COVID-19.

The CDR3 DNA reads TGTGCCAGCAGGTGGGGGGGTGGGGCCAACGTCCTGACTTTC. It codes for CASRWGGGANVLTF. The chain has TRBV27 and TRBJ2-6; 7 bases align to TRBD2. This CDR3 has 14 amino acids. V lost 6 bases to trimming and J lost 3 bases; unmatched junction nucleotides: 2. From germline, CDR1 is MNHEY and CDR2 SMNVEV (reference sequence).